A selection of T cell receptor beta chains follows, all from one sample in a study of blood T cell repertoires in COVID-19. The protocol was immunoSEQ multiplex PCR, while the TCRdb copy is restricted to in-frame clones and leaves out a portion. The table shows 200,000 to 300,000 clones, with approximately 84% occurring only once. Sequencing input: PBMCs or T cells enriched from blood (not recorded which). These receptors came from a woman aged 40 to 49 with acute COVID-19. CDR3s leave out the opening cysteine and the closing phenylalanine or tryptophan.

j_call cdr3_length v_call cdr3_aa
TRBJ1-5 12 TRBV27 ASSIQGADQPQH
TRBJ1-1 10 TRBV12-3/TRBV12-4 ASSTGAPEAF
TRBJ2-5 14 TRBV19 ASSPILGPGVETQY
TRBJ2-3 14 TRBV24-1 ATSDLAGVGPDTQY
TRBJ2-3 12 TRBV2 ASSYRGSADTQY
TRBJ2-1 14 TRBV19 ASSTGRLAHYNEQF
TRBJ1-1 10 TRBV6-5 ASSYSIYEAF
TRBJ2-1 12 TRBV7-2 ASSLDPAGNEQF
TRBJ2-1 14 TRBV14 ASSLQSSGSACEQF
TRBJ1-5 12 TRBV2 ASSQTPSNQPQH
TRBJ2-1 13 TRBV27 ASSPASGHYNEQF
TRBJ2-7 11 TRBV19 ASSIGDSYEQY
TRBJ2-5 12 TRBV5-1 ASSASSGQETQY
TRBJ1-1 10 TRBV2 ASCPGTAEAF
TRBJ1-3 11 TRBV10-1 ASSPGVGNTIY
TRBJ2-1 15 TRBV7-9 ASSPRGSAGSYNEQF
TRBJ2-2 10 TRBV6-5 ASRTGAGELF
TRBJ2-1 13 TRBV7-2 ASSLVTGVGNEQF
TRBJ2-7 15 TRBV3-1/TRBV3-2 ASSLGLAGVDSFEQY
TRBJ1-4 12 TRBV9 ASSVSGLDEKLF
TRBJ1-6 13 TRBV6-5 ASMKTGTHNSPLH
TRBJ2-7 12 TRBV19 ASKEQGATYEQY
TRBJ2-5 12 TRBV9 ASSVVGGGETQY
TRBJ2-7 14 TRBV2 ASRQGPSGQTYEQY
TRBJ2-7 12 TRBV5-1 ASSLTSGSYEQY
TRBJ2-3 12 TRBV3-1/TRBV3-2 ASSQDILTDTQY
TRBJ2-2 13 TRBV7-3 ASSSTTRGTGELF
TRBJ1-3 12 TRBV18 ASSPQTGVRTIY
TRBJ2-5 12 TRBV5-4 ASSIPSGPETQY
TRBJ1-1 11 TRBV12-3/TRBV12-4 ASSFNRGSEAF
TRBJ2-1 14 TRBV27 ASTPRDSSSYNEQF
TRBJ1-6 13 TRBV28 ASSGGQGYNSPLH
TRBJ1-3 13 TRBV4-2 ASSQGGGAGNTIY
TRBJ2-1 15 TRBV27 ASSFMTSGNSYNEQF
TRBJ1-1 11 TRBV29-1 SVGGQGGTEAF
TRBJ2-1 14 TRBV21-1 ASSKVWGQGPNEQF
TRBJ2-1 15 TRBV30 AWSVALAGGLDNEQF
TRBJ2-2 12 TRBV19 ASNRGQGTGELF
TRBJ1-5 11 TRBV19 ASSIGAGQPQH
TRBJ2-3 12 TRBV5-4 ASSSSGGTDTQY